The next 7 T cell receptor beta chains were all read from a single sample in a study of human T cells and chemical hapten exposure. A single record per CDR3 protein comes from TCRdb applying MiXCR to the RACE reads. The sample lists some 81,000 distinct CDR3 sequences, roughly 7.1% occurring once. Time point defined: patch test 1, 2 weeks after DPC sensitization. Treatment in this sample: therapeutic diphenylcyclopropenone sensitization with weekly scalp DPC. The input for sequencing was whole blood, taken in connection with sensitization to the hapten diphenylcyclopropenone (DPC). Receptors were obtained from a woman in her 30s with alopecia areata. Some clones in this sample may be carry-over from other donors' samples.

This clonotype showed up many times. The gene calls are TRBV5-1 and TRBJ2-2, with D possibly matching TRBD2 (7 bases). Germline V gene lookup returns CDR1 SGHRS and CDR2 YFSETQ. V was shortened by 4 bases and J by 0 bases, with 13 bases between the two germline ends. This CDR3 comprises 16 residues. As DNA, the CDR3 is TGCGCCAGCAGCACACGAGGGGGGGCGAACACCGGGGAGCTGTTTTTT. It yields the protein CASSTRGGANTGELFF.

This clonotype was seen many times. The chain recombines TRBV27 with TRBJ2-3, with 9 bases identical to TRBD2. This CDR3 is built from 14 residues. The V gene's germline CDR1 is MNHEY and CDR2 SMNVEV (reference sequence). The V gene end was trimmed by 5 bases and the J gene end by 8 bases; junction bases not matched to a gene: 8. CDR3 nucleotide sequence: TGTGCCAGCAGTCCCGGGACTAGCATGGTTACGCAGTATTTT. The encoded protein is CASSPGTSMVTQYF.

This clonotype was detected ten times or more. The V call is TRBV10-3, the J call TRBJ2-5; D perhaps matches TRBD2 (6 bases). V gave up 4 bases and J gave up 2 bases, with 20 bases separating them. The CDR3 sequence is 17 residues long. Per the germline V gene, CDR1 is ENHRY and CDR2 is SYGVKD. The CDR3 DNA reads TGTGCCATCAGTGGCGGGACTCGGGAAGGTCAGCAAGAGACCCAGTACTTC. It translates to CAISGGTREGQQETQYF.

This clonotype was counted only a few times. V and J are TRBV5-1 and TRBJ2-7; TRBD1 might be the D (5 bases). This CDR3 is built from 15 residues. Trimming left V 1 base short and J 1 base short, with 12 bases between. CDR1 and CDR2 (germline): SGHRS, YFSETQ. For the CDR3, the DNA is TGCGCCAGCAGCTTGAGGTTCGACAGTTCCTACGAGCAGTACTTC. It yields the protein CASSLRFDSSYEQYF.

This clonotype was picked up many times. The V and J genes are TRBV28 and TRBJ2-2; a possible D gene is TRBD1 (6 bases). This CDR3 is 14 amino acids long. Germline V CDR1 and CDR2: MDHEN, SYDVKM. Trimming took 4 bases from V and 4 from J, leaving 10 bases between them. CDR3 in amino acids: CASSSGALTGELFF. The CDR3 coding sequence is TGTGCCAGCAGTTCAGGGGCGCTCACCGGGGAGCTGTTTTTT.

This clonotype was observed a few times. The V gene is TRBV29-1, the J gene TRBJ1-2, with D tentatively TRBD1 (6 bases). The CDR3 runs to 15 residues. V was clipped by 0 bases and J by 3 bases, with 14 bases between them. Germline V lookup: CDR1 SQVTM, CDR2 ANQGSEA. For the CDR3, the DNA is TGCAGCGTTGAAGATGAAACAGGGTTCGACTATGGCTACACCTTC. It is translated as CSVEDETGFDYGYTF.

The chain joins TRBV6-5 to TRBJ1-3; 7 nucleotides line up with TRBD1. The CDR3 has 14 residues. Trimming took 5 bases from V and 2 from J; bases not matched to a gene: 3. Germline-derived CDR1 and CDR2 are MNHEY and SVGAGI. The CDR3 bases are TGTGCCAGCAGTCATACAGGGGCTGGAAACACCATATATTTT. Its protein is CASSHTGAGNTIYF.